This TCR beta chain is drawn from a study of T and B cells in COVID-19 patients. Multiplex PCR with BIOMED2 TRB-A/B primer pools amplified TRB rearrangements. TCRdb itself ran the multiplex PCR reads through MiXCR, one entry per CDR3 protein. The table lists around 23,000 distinct CDR3 sequences, roughly 29% of them singletons. This CDR3 has 15 residues. V dropped 0 bases and J dropped 6 bases, with 17 bases sitting between them. CDR1 and CDR2 from the germline V gene are GTSNPN and SVGIG (reference sequence). Each TRB amplification used about 220-500 ng of genomic DNA from blood. A few counts support this clonotype.

The chain couples TRBV30 to TRBJ1-1, with D possibly TRBD1 on 6 matching bases. Material for sequencing was blood. The receptor comes from a human donor who had recovered from COVID-19. The CDR3 spells CAWSVAPQGGAEAFF. The CDR3 region has the DNA TGTGCCTGGAGTGTAGCCCCACAGGGTGGAGCTGAAGCTTTCTTT.